This T cell receptor beta chain was recovered during a study of regulatory T cells in long-lasting Graves disease (dated by TCRdb to the early 2020s). Regarding the study in general: Antithyroid drugs had been taken for less than 3 months by newly diagnosed Graves' disease patients. The study was registered as a clinical trial and conducted in China. A total of about 33 samples were covered by TCR sequencing, comprising around 13 persistent and some 20 newly diagnosed Graves' disease patients. Persistent Graves' disease patients were compared with newly diagnosed Graves' disease patients by peripheral blood TCR sequencing and RNA sequencing. The investigation overall reported the following: Peripheral blood alone was examined, since thyroid tissue, which constituted the primary lesion, could not be accessed. Persistent disease showed preferential use of TRBV28, TRBJ1-2 and TRBJ2-5, whereas newly diagnosed disease favored TRBV20-1 and TRBJ2-1. Lower TCR Shannon entropy and fewer highly expanded clones were observed in persistent Graves' disease patients than in newly diagnosed patients, which suggested clonal expansion. A larger number of public clonotypes was shared among persistent patients (around 3,000) than among newly diagnosed patients (about 990). The authors noted that the small sample size was a limitation that may lower accuracy. Sequencing and analysis were limited to the TCR beta chain.

Notes on this clonotype: This receptor's antigen is unknown. A far larger clone is one nucleotide away, so this likely arose from a read error.

The library was generated by multiplex PCR. The run used an Illumina HiSeq 4000. TCR beta libraries were built with iRepertoire HTBI primers and Arm-PCR amplification of CDR3 regions. PCR products were gel purified before sequencing. The authors processed their data as follows. Gene usage analysis of CDR3 amino acid clonotypes used the roughly 62 TRBV and around 13 TRBJ segments found across samples. COPE and FqMerger were used to merge the filtered high-quality paired reads into contigs. BLAST was used to align contigs to IMGT TRBV, TRBD and TRBJ reference genes, with CDR3 defined following IMGT. Any clonotype with a frequency above 0.1% was counted as a highly expanded clone. Shannon entropy was used to measure repertoire diversity, and the Gini coefficient was used to measure V-J evenness. A clonotype found in more than one individual was treated as public. TCRdb passed the public sequencing reads through fastp at Q25 and MiXCR, retaining productive beta sequences. Each entry merges the rows of one CDR3 protein and shows their most common DNA and genes. The V and J calls were not made by the authors but by TCRdb's processing. The table for this sample lists some 220,000 distinct CDR3 sequences; roughly 19% of them were counted only once. The ten biggest clones cover 12% of the sample.

The CDR1 and CDR2 encoded by the germline V gene are ENHRY and SYGVKD. The trim is 5 bases for V and 5 bases for J, with a gap of 7 bases between the germline ends. From the cysteine up to the phenylalanine, the CDR3 has a length of 13 residues. Of all the DNA, just the CDR3 is kept, 39 bases in frame from base 1. Taken with the paper, the label for time point translates to: newly diagnosed GD, antithyroid drugs for less than 3 months. For both TCR sequencing and RNA sequencing, RNA was extracted from PBMCs using TRIzol. The diagnosis of Graves' disease followed American Thyroid Association guidelines. Patients for the study were recruited at an endocrinology department in Xi'an, China. Each patient gave roughly 8.4 milliliters of peripheral blood, collected in an EDTA anticoagulant tube. PBMCs were isolated by Ficoll Paque Plus density gradient separation without further T cell sorting. RNA quality was checked with an Agilent 2100 Bioanalyzer and agarose gel, and concentration with a NanoDrop 2000.

This same sample was also taken into another study, of T cells in Graves' hyperthyroidism and ophthalmopathy. As the second study states: Stable Graves' hyperthyroidism was defined as the absence of progression to ophthalmopathy over 18 months of follow-up. The hyperthyroidism patients were between 18 and 65 years old and newly diagnosed, with a disease duration of less than 2 months. Any patient with an uncontrolled infection, another autoimmune disease, pregnancy or lactation was excluded. Diagnoses relied on clinical symptoms, serum thyroxine and TRAb, thyroid ultrasound and orbital computed tomography. The first round of RT-PCR for the TCR CDR3 was performed with the HTBI primer set and the Qiagen OneStep RT-PCR kit. Most expanded thyroid clonotypes (frequency above 0.001) were also detected in blood, a finding suggesting that blood repertoires may reflect thyroid immune responses. Ophthalmopathy was separated from stable hyperthyroidism by a 13 V-J signature model, with about 88% sensitivity and about 81% specificity obtained in cross-validation and 80%/75% obtained in testing. During validation, the model predicted progression to ophthalmopathy a median of roughly 7.1 months ahead of onset, with roughly 65% sensitivity and 72% to 80% specificity. To identify distinguishing TCR V-J signatures, a discovery cohort of some 100 patients was used, comprising fewer than 45 with Graves' ophthalmopathy and some 60 with stable Graves' hyperthyroidism. Prospective prediction of ophthalmopathy was tested in an independent validation cohort of 18 to 20 hyperthyroidism patients and 17 patients who later progressed to ophthalmopathy. The roughly 90 discovery patients were divided at random into training and test sets in a 7:3 ratio. In addition, the study compared T-cell repertoires in thyroid tissue and in blood from several Graves' hyperthyroidism patients. Following sampling, methimazole starting at 30 mg daily was given to hyperthyroidism patients, and high-dose intravenous methylprednisolone was given to ophthalmopathy patients. The libraries were constructed in a second round of multiplex PCR and then size-selected and purified. Libraries were sequenced paired-end with 100 bp reads on an Illumina HiSeq2000. SOAPnuke was used to process the raw data, throwing out any read that contained adapters or uncalled bases, had a mean Phred below 15, or lacked an exact constant-primer or identifier match. High-quality paired reads were merged using COPE v1.2.5, and each unique nucleotide sequence was defined as a clonotype. MiTCR v1.1 was used to align clonotypes to the IMGT TRBV, TRBD and TRBJ reference segments. Only V-J combinations with frequency above 0.0001, covering about 99% of repertoires, were analysed. The TCS score was defined as the ratio of F50 (clonal expansion) to E x V (chaos), calculated using BLOSUM62-based TCRdist between CDR3 peptides within each V-J. Welch's t-statistics and random forest reduced around 520 V-J features to roughly 13, which were used in a naive Bayes classifier (R e1071). No statistical method was used to set the sample size in advance, and investigators knew the group allocation. According to the paper, TCR Vbeta CDR3 sequencing was carried out on approximately 140 peripheral blood samples, which came from over 40 ophthalmopathy, 75 or so hyperthyroidism and about 17 progressor patients.

This TCR was recovered from a woman between 25 and 40 years old with Graves disease. Donor details come from another sample of the same person, matched by shared clones. This sample comprised peripheral blood mononuclear cells (PBMCs), obtained at new diagnosis, from a patient treated with antithyroid drugs. The chain is made from TRBV10-3 and TRBJ1-6, with the D gene not confidently named. The DNA reads TGTGCCATCAGTCGAGAAAATAATTCACCCCTCCACTTT. This encodes CAISRENNSPLHF.